This TCR beta chain was identified in a study of T-cell memory formation after mild COVID-19. This clonotype has just a few counts. Its antigen is unknown. Germline loops: CDR1 MNHEY, CDR2 SVGEGT. The CDR3 has 14 residues. Trimming at V came to 2 bases and at J to 5 bases, leaving 4 bases not matched to a gene. Using its own MiXCR run on the 5' RACE reads, TCRdb lists one record per CDR3 protein. The sample lists 300,000 to 350,000 distinct CDR3 sequences, roughly an eighth occurring once. Study-level findings and limits: Pre-infection memory already had some responding clones, implying cross-reactive memory joined. There was a balanced CD4/CD8 profile in clones contracting day 15 to 85, and later expanders leaned CD4+.

This TCR came from a man younger than 35 who had mild COVID-19 (a few samples of this study predate the infection). Cell type and time point are not known. Sequenced sample: PBMCs or a T cell subset sorted from them (not recorded which). This rearrangement joins TRBV6-2 or TRBV6-3 to TRBJ1-1; 8 nucleotides agree with TRBD1. Here the CDR3 DNA reads TGTGCCAGCAGTTACCCTACAGGGGGGACTGAAGCTTTCTTT. Protein sequence: CASSYPTGGTEAFF.